The 3 T cell receptor beta chains below were found in one sample sequenced in a study of T-cell memory formation after mild COVID-19. MiXCR, run by TCRdb on the 5' RACE reads, gives a single entry per CDR3 protein. The sample has 130,000 to 150,000 distinct CDR3 sequences, roughly a fifth seen once; the top ten hold approximately 2.3%. The sequenced material came from PBMCs or a T cell subset sorted from them (not recorded which). The source is an adult woman who had mild COVID-19 (a few samples of this study predate the infection). Cell type and time point are not known.

This clonotype was detected only once. This chain joins TRBV18 and TRBJ2-3, with 7 bases identical to TRBD2. Trimming removed 0 bases from V and 2 bases from J; junction bases left unmatched: 8. The CDR3 is 17 residues long. Per germline, CDR1 KGHSH and CDR2 LQKENI. The CDR3 DNA follows: TGTGCCAGCTCACCACCTGGCTGGGAGGGATCCACAGATACGCAGTATTTT. It codes for CASSPPGWEGSTDTQYF.

The sample holds a few counts of this clonotype. The chain combines TRBV6-6 with TRBJ1-5, with D hard to call. V was pared by 2 bases and J by 2 bases, with 13 bases between. CDR1 MNHNY and CDR2 SVGAGI come from the germline V gene (reference sequence). The CDR3 loop spans 16 amino acids. CDR3 coding DNA: TGTGCCAGCAGTTACCATCGGGATAGGGGCAATCAGCCCCAGCATTTT. It specifies CASSYHRDRGNQPQHF.

CDR3 sequence reads: CASSWDRGLSEAFF. The CDR3 coding sequence is TGCGCCAGCAGTTGGGACAGGGGGCTCTCTGAAGCTTTCTTT. V is TRBV5-1 and J is TRBJ1-1; 12 bases are shared with TRBD1. This CDR3 is built from 14 residues. With 5 bases clipped from V and 6 bases from J, the junction kept 5 bases outside the gene matches. Germline V gene data show CDR1 as SGHRS and CDR2 as YFSETQ.